This TCR beta chain was sequenced in a study of cytomegalovirus exposure and HLA in healthy donors. Turning to this clone: Its cognate antigen is unknown.

Study-level results: A missense variant in DCLRE1C was later tied to TCR beta V- and J-gene trimming.

In the PCR, 60 Vbeta and 13 Jbeta primers were used. The repertoire was sequenced with immunoSEQ multiplex PCR; TCRdb's copy has only in-frame clones and lacks some. The table has fewer than 95,000 clones, around 70% seen once. Sequencing used PBMCs. The sequence came from a woman aged 40 to 55 in good health and CMV-seropositive.

CDR3 sequence (DNA): TGTGCCAGCAGAAAGACAGGTTCAGTGGGAACCTACGAGCAGTACTTC. This sequence encodes CASRKTGSVGTYEQYF. The chain is built from TRBV6-6 and TRBJ2-7; maybe TRBD1 (6 bases). Germline V gives CDR1 MNHNY, CDR2 SVGAGI (reference sequence). Trimming removed 6 bases at V and 2 bases at J, with 20 bases between. The CDR3 length is 16 residues.